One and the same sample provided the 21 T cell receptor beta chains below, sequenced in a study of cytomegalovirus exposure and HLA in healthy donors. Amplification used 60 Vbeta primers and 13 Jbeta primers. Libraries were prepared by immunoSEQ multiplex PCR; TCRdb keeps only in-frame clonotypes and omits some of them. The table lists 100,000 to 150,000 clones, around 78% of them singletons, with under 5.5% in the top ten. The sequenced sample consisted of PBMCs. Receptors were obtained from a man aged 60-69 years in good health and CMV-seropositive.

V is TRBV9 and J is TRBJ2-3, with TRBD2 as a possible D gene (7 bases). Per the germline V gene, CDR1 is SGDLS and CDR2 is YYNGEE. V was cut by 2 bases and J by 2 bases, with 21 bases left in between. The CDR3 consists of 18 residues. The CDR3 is CASSVEGGTGTLTDTQYF. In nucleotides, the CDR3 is TGTGCCAGCAGCGTCGAGGGGGGGACGGGGACACTCACAGATACGCAGTATTTT. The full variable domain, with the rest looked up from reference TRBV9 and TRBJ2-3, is DSGVTQTPKHLITATGQRVTLRCSPRSGDLSVYWYQQSLDQGLQFLIQYYNGEERAKGNILERFSAQQFPDLHSELNLSSLELGDSALYFCASSVEGGTGTLTDTQYFGPGTRLTVL.

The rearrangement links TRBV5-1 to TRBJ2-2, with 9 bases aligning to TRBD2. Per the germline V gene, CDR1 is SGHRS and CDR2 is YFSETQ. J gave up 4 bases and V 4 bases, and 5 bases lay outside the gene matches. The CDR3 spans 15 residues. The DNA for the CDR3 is TGCGCCAGCAGCCAGACTAGCGGTTCCACCGGGGAGCTGTTTTTT. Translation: CASSQTSGSTGELFF.

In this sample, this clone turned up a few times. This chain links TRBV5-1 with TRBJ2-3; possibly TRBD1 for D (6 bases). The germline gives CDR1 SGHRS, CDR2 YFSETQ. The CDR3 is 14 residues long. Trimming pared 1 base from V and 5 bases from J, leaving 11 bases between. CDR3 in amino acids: CASSLSRGLDTQYF. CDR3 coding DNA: TGCGCCAGCAGCTTGAGCAGGGGATTAGATACGCAGTATTTT.

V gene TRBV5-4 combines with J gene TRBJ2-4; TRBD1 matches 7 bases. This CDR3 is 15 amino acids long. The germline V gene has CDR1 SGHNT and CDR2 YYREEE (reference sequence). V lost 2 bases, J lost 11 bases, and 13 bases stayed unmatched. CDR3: CASSFKDREAFLQYF. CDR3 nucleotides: TGTGCCAGCAGCTTCAAAGACAGGGAAGCCTTTCTTCAGTACTTC.

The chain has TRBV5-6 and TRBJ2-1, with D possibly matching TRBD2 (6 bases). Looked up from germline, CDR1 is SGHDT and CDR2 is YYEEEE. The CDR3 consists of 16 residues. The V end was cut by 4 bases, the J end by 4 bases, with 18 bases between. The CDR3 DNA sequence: TGTGCCAGCAGCGCCTGGGGGACTGGCTCGTACAATGAGCAGTTCTTC. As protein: CASSAWGTGSYNEQFF. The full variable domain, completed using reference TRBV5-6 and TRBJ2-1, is DAGVTQSPTHLIKTRGQQVTLRCSPKSGHDTVSWYQQALGQGPQFIFQYYEEEERQRGNFPDRFSGHQFPNYSSELNVNALLLGDSALYLCASSAWGTGSYNEQFFGPGTRLTVL.

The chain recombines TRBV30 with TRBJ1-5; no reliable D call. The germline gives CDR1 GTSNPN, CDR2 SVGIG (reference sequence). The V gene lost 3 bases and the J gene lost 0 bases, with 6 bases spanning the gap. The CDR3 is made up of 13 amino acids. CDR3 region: CAWRENSNQPQHF. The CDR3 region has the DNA TGTGCCTGGAGAGAGAATAGCAATCAGCCCCAGCATTTT.

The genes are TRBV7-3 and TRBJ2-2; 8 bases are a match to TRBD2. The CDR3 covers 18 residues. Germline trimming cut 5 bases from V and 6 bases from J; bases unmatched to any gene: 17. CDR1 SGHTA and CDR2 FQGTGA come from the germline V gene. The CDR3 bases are TGTGCCAGCAGCCCCATGCTAGCGGGCCTGGGTAGACCCGGGGAGCTGTTTTTT. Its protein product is CASSPMLAGLGRPGELFF.

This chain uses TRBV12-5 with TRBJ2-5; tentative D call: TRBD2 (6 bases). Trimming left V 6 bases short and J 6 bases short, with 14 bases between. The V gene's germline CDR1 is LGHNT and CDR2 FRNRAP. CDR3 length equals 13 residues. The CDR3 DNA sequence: TGTGCTAGTGGCGTTTTGGAGGGTCAGACCCAGTACTTC. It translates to CASGVLEGQTQYF. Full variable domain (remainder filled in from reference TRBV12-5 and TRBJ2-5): DARVTQTPRHKVTEMGQEVTMRCQPILGHNTVFWYRQTMMQGLELLAYFRNRAPLDDSGMPKDRFSAEMPDATLATLKIQPSEPRDSAVYFCASGVLEGQTQYFGPGTRLLVL.

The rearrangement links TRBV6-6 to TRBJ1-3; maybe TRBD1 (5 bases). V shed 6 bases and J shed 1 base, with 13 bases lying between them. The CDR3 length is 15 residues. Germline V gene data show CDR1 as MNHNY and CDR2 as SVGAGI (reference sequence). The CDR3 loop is CASSDSTDSGNTIYF. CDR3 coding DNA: TGTGCCAGCAGCGACAGTACGGATTCTGGAAACACCATATATTTT.

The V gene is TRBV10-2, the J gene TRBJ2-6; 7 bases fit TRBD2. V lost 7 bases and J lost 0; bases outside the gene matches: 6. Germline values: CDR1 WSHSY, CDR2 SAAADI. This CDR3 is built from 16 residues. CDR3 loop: CASTRAGISGANVLTF. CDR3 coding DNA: TGCGCCAGCACCCGAGCGGGGATCTCTGGGGCCAACGTCCTGACTTTC.

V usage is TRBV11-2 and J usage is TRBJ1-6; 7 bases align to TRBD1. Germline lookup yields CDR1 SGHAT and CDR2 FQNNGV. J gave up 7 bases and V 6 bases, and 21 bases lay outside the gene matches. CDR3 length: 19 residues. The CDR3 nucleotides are TGTGCCAGCAGTACAACTCCTCTTACAGGGGCGTCGGGAAATTCACCCCTCCACTTT. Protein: CASSTTPLTGASGNSPLHF. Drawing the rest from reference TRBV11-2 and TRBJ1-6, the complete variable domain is EAGVAQSPRYKIIEKRQSVAFWCNPISGHATLYWYQQILGQGPKLLIQFQNNGVVDDSQLPKDRFSAERLKGVDSTLKIQPAKLEDSAVYLCASSTTPLTGASGNSPLHFGNGTRLTVT.

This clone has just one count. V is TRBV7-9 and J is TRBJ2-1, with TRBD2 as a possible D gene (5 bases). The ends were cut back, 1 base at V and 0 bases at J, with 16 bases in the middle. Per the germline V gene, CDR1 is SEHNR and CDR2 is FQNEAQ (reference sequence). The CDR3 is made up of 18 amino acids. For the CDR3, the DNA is TGTGCCAGCAGCTTAGGTAGTTGGTGGGAGACCTCCTACAATGAGCAGTTCTTC. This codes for CASSLGSWWETSYNEQFF.

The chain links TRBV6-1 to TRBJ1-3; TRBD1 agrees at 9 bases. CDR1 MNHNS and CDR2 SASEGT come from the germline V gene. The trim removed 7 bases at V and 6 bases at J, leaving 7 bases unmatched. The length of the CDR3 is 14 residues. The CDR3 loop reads CASKQGARVNTIYF. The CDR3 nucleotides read TGTGCCAGCAAACAGGGGGCGAGAGTAAACACCATATATTTT.

The DNA for the CDR3 is TGTGCCAGCAGCTTAGTCAGGGGTTCTATCGGGGAGCTGTTTTTT. This encodes CASSLVRGSIGELFF. The chain uses TRBV11-2 and TRBJ2-2; D is possibly TRBD1 (6 bases). The CDR3 contains 15 residues. Deletions cut 1 base from V and 7 bases from J, with 13 bases between. CDR1 and CDR2 (germline): SGHAT, FQNNGV.

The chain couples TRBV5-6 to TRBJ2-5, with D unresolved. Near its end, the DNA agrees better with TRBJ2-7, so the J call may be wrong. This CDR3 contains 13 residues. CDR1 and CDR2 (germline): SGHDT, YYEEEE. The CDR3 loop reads CASSSSSGREQYF. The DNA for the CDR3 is TGTGCCAGCAGCTCGAGTTCGGGTCGCGAGCAGTACTTC.

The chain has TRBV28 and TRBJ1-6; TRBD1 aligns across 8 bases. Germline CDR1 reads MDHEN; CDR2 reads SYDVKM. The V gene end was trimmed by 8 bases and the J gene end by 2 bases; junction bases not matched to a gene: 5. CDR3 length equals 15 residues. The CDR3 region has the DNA TGTGCCAGCGGATTACAGGGGGCCTATAATTCACCCCTCCACTTT. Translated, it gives CASGLQGAYNSPLHF.

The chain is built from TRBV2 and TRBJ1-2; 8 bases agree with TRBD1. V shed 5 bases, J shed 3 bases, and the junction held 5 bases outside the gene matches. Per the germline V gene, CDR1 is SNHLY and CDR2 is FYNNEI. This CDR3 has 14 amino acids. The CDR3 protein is CASSFQGADYGYTF. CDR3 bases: TGTGCCAGCAGTTTCCAGGGGGCAGACTATGGCTACACCTTC.

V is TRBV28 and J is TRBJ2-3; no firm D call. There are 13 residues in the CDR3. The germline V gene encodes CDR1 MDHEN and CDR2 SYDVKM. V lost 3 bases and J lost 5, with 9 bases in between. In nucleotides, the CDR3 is TGTGCCAGCAGTTTCTCGTTCCTAGATACGCAGTATTTT. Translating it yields CASSFSFLDTQYF.

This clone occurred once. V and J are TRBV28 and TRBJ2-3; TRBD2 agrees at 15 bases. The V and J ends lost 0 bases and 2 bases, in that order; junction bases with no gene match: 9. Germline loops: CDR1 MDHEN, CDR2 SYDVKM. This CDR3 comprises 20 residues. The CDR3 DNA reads TGTGCCAGCAGTTTATGGATGGGACTAGCGGGGGGTTTGGACACAGATACGCAGTATTTT. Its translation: CASSLWMGLAGGLDTDTQYF.

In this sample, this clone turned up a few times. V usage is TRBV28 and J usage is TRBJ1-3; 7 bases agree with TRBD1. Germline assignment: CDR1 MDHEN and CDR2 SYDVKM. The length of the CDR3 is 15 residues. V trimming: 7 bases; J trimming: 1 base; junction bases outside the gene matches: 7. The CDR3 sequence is CASMRDSSSGNTIYF. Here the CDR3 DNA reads TGTGCCAGCATGCGGGACAGTAGTTCTGGAAACACCATATATTTT.

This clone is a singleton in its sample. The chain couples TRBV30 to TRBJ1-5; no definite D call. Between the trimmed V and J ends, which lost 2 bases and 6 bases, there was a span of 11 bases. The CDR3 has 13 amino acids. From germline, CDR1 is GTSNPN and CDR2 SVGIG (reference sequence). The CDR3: CAWSTGDGQPQHF. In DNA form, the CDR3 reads TGTGCCTGGAGTACCGGGGATGGTCAGCCCCAGCATTTT.